This T cell receptor (beta chain) was found in a study of cytomegalovirus exposure and HLA in healthy donors. Study results and limitations: Accurate HLA-A and HLA-B prediction from TCR beta sequences was reported for most subjects.

On this clone itself: Its antigen is unidentified. At the DNA level, this CDR3 is encoded by other sequences in the same sample as well.

PCR was performed using 60 Vbeta and 13 Jbeta primers. Sequenced by immunoSEQ multiplex PCR; TCRdb stores in-frame clones only, minus some. The data contain about 99,000 clones, around 77% of them singletons. Trimming removed 3 bases at V and 0 bases at J, with 14 bases between. In germline, CDR1 is MNHNS, CDR2 SASEGT. The CDR3 contains 16 residues. This chain links TRBV6-1 with TRBJ1-2; possibly TRBD1 for D (5 bases). The sample was PBMCs. The source is a man in his forties in good health and CMV-seronegative. The CDR3 region has the DNA TGTGCCAGCAGTGAGGGACGCGGGAGAGCTAACTATGGCTACACCTTC. Translating it yields CASSEGRGRANYGYTF.